The 23 T cell receptor beta chains given below trace back to one sample, sequenced in a study of blood T cell repertoires in COVID-19. Libraries were prepared by immunoSEQ multiplex PCR; TCRdb keeps only in-frame clonotypes and omits some of them. Counted here are around 28,000 clones, 80% to 90% occurring once; the ten biggest clones make up roughly half. Input material: peripheral blood. These receptor sequences come from a human donor with acute or convalescent COVID-19. The donor label of this sample is uncertain.

CDR3 DNA: TGTGCCAGCACCGACAGGGGTGGGGAGCAGTACTTC. The encoded protein is CASTDRGGEQYF. This chain connects TRBV11-2 to TRBJ2-7; 8 bases line up with TRBD1. Germline CDR1 SGHAT, CDR2 FQNNGV. V dropped 7 bases and J dropped 7; count of bases not matched to a gene: 6. This CDR3 spans 12 amino acids.

The CDR3 region has the DNA TGTGCCAGCTCACTAGAGGGAGGCACAGATACGCAGTATTTT. Its translation: CASSLEGGTDTQYF. The V gene is TRBV18, the J gene TRBJ2-3; D may be TRBD2 (5 bases). With 4 bases removed from V and 1 base from J, the gap between germline ends came to 9 bases. CDR1 and CDR2 (germline): KGHSH, LQKENI. This CDR3 is built from 14 residues.

This clone is a singleton in its sample. The CDR3 is CASSLLASADTQYF. CDR3 in DNA: TGCGCCAGCAGCTTGCTAGCGTCCGCAGATACGCAGTATTTT. V is TRBV5-1 and J is TRBJ2-3, with a weak D call TRBD2 (6 bases). The length of the CDR3 is 14 residues. Deletions cut 1 base from V and 4 bases from J, with 10 bases between. CDR1 and CDR2 from the germline V gene are SGHRS and YFSETQ.

The genes are TRBV7-6 and TRBJ1-6; 11 bases are a match to TRBD1. The CDR3 sequence is 17 residues long. The V gene end was trimmed by 0 bases and the J gene end by 9 bases; junction bases not matched to a gene: 7. Germline values: CDR1 SGHVS, CDR2 FNYEAQ. The DNA of the CDR3 is TGTGCCAGCAGCTTAGCGACCGGGACAGGGGGTACTTCACCCCTCCACTTT. It codes for CASSLATGTGGTSPLHF.

The chain links TRBV10-3 to TRBJ1-6, with TRBD1 identical over 9 bases. After removal of 0 bases from V and 7 bases from J, the junction contained 10 bases not matched to a gene. This CDR3 is built from 18 residues. Per germline, CDR1 ENHRY and CDR2 SYGVKD. Here the CDR3 reads CAISESHGQGTINSPLHF. The CDR3 DNA is TGTGCCATCAGTGAGTCGCACGGACAGGGGACAATCAATTCACCCCTCCACTTT.

This chain connects TRBV7-3 to TRBJ1-6, with D maybe TRBD1 (5 bases). This CDR3 region has 14 residues. V was trimmed by 3 bases and J by 11 bases, leaving 14 bases between them. Germline V gene lookup returns CDR1 SGHTA and CDR2 FQGTGA. The CDR3 DNA follows: TGTGCCAGCAGCTTGACAGTTGCTGCGACACCCCTCCACTTT. Protein product: CASSLTVAATPLHF.

The J gene is TRBJ1-4, the V gene TRBV7-2; 8 bases match TRBD1. This CDR3 contains 14 residues. J was trimmed by 10 bases and V by 5 bases; bases with no gene match: 9. Germline V gene sequence: CDR1 SGHTA, CDR2 FQGNSA. The DNA of the CDR3 is TGTGCCAGCAGCGGACAGGGAAGGGACGGAAAACTGTTTTTT. This codes for CASSGQGRDGKLFF. Variable domain in full (rest from reference TRBV7-2 and TRBJ1-4): GAGVSQSPSNKVTEKGKDVELRCDPISGHTALYWYRQSLGQGLEFLIYFQGNSAPDKSGLPSDRFSAERTGGSVSTLTIQRTQQEDSAVYLCASSGQGRDGKLFFGSGTQLSVL.

V gene TRBV9 combines with J gene TRBJ2-1; D possibly corresponds to TRBD1 (5 bases). V lost 1 base to trimming and J lost 7 bases, with 21 bases between them. Germline CDR1 and CDR2: SGDLS and YYNGEE. The CDR3 has 17 amino acids. DNA of the CDR3: TGTGCCAGCAGCGTACTTCCCTTTAGCAGGGAAGTAAATGAGCAGTTCTTC. It translates to CASSVLPFSREVNEQFF.

V and J are TRBV19 and TRBJ2-1, with 10 bases matching TRBD2. CDR3 length equals 18 residues. Germline CDR1 is LNHDA and CDR2 is SQIVND (reference sequence). J gave up 8 bases and V 5 bases, and 18 bases lay outside the gene matches. CDR3 region: CASSLSGVAGGGGDEQFF. CDR3 DNA sequence: TGTGCCAGTAGTCTCTCCGGGGTAGCGGGAGGAGGTGGCGATGAGCAGTTCTTC.

This clone has a handful of counts. V usage is TRBV6-5 and J usage is TRBJ2-7, with D possibly TRBD2 on 5 matching bases. Trimming took off 4 bases at V and 1 base at J, with 14 bases between the two ends. The germline V gene encodes CDR1 MNHEY and CDR2 SVGAGI. There are 15 residues in the CDR3. CDR3 DNA sequence: TGTGCCAGCAGTTCGCGCGGACTGGGTTCCTACGAGCAGTACTTC. Protein product: CASSSRGLGSYEQYF.

The gene calls are TRBV11-2 and TRBJ1-1; 12 positions match TRBD1. Germline V CDR1 and CDR2: SGHAT, FQNNGV. This CDR3 comprises 14 residues. The V gene end was trimmed by 2 bases and the J gene end by 11 bases; junction bases not matched to a gene: 6. The CDR3 spells CASSLWGQGASAFF. CDR3 DNA sequence: TGTGCCAGCAGCTTATGGGGACAGGGGGCATCGGCTTTCTTT.

This chain joins TRBV5-6 and TRBJ2-5; TRBD2 might be the D (6 bases). Germline V gene data show CDR1 as SGHDT and CDR2 as YYEEEE. CDR3 size: 16 residues. Trimming shortened V by 1 base and J by 4 bases, and 17 bases separated the two germline ends. In DNA form, the CDR3 reads TGTGCCAGCAGCTTGAAAGGTTACGGGGGTGGAGAGACCCAGTACTTC. Translation: CASSLKGYGGGETQYF.

The V call is TRBV5-1, the J call TRBJ2-5; D might be TRBD1 (5 bases). V was shortened by 0 bases and J by 4 bases, with 10 bases between the two germline ends. Germline V gives CDR1 SGHRS, CDR2 YFSETQ. This CDR3 region has 14 residues. In DNA, the CDR3 is TGCGCCAGCAGCTTGGGTTCCAGGGTAGAGACCCAGTACTTC. This codes for CASSLGSRVETQYF.

J is TRBJ1-1 and V is TRBV27; no clear D gene. The germline V and J ends were trimmed by 4 bases and 14 bases, with 20 bases remaining between them. Germline values: CDR1 MNHEY, CDR2 SMNVEV (reference sequence). The CDR3 extends over 13 amino acids. The CDR3 nucleotides read TGTGCCAGCAGTTACGTCGGGGAGGGCCCCATGTTCTTT. Its translation is CASSYVGEGPMFF.

The chain couples TRBV6-5 to TRBJ2-2, with D maybe TRBD1 (5 bases). Trimming took off 5 bases at V and 4 bases at J, with 14 bases between the two ends. Germline values: CDR1 MNHEY, CDR2 SVGAGI. The CDR3 is made up of 15 amino acids. The CDR3 sequence is CASSTLPQGTGELFF. CDR3 DNA: TGTGCCAGCAGTACTTTGCCCCAGGGCACCGGGGAGCTGTTTTTT.

This clone was recorded only once. The V gene is TRBV10-1, the J gene TRBJ2-5, with 9 nucleotides matching TRBD1. CDR1 WNHNN and CDR2 SYGVQD come from the germline V gene (reference sequence). CDR3 length equals 14 residues. V lost 6 bases to trimming and J lost 5 bases; unmatched junction nucleotides: 7. CDR3: CASSPGTGRETQYF. DNA for the CDR3: TGCGCCAGCAGCCCCGGGACAGGGCGCGAGACCCAGTACTTC.

This chain links TRBV11-2 with TRBJ2-7, with D unclear. The CDR3 covers 15 residues. Germline CDR1 and CDR2: SGHAT and FQNNGV. Trimming cost V 1 base and J 5 bases, with 15 bases left between them. In DNA form, the CDR3 reads TGTGCCAGCAGCTTAGTCGGGTCCCGGCTGGACGAGCAGTACTTC. It is translated as CASSLVGSRLDEQYF.

The V gene is TRBV12-3 or TRBV12-4, the J gene TRBJ1-4, with 8 bases that match TRBD1. Unmatched junction bases numbered 5, after V lost 8 bases and J lost 12 bases. CDR3 length: 11 residues. The CDR3 spells CASANRGELFF. The CDR3 region has the DNA TGTGCCAGCGCGAACAGGGGGGAACTGTTTTTT.

The chain is built from TRBV13 and TRBJ2-1; 15 nucleotides match TRBD2. With 8 bases clipped from V and 15 bases from J, the junction kept 8 bases outside the gene matches. From germline, CDR1 is PRHDT and CDR2 FYEKMQ (reference sequence). The CDR3 covers 13 residues. CDR3 nucleotides: TGTGCCAGCGGCCGAGGACTAGCGGGGGGGGTGTTCTTC. It translates to CASGRGLAGGVFF.

V is TRBV11-3 and J is TRBJ1-4; TRBD1 agrees at 7 bases. CDR1 SGHNT and CDR2 YENEEA come from the germline V gene. The V gene end was trimmed by 6 bases and the J gene end by 1 base; junction bases not matched to a gene: 11. CDR3 length: 17 residues. CDR3 in DNA: TGTGCCAGCAGTTCTGACAGGGAAGGACGAACTAATGAAAAACTGTTTTTT. Protein product: CASSSDREGRTNEKLFF.

The gene calls are TRBV11-2 and TRBJ1-2, with 7 positions matching TRBD1. V trimming: 6 bases; J trimming: 3 bases; junction bases outside the gene matches: 4. Looked up from germline, CDR1 is SGHAT and CDR2 is FQNNGV. The CDR3 is 13 residues long. The CDR3 here is CASSRDRDYGYTF. The CDR3 DNA reads TGTGCCAGCAGTCGAGACAGGGACTATGGCTACACCTTC. Full variable domain (remainder filled in from reference TRBV11-2 and TRBJ1-2): EAGVAQSPRYKIIEKRQSVAFWCNPISGHATLYWYQQILGQGPKLLIQFQNNGVVDDSQLPKDRFSAERLKGVDSTLKIQPAKLEDSAVYLCASSRDRDYGYTFGSGTRLTVV.

A single count supports this clone. The CDR3 bases are TGTGCCAGCAGCCAGGCCGCTCCGAATCAGCCCCAGCATTTT. Protein sequence: CASSQAAPNQPQHF. The chain recombines TRBV4-2 with TRBJ1-5; unclear D gene. Germline CDR1 and CDR2: LGHNA and YNFKEQ. Trimming left V 3 bases short and J 4 bases short, with 10 bases between. This CDR3 is built from 14 residues.

V and J are TRBV6-5 and TRBJ2-1, with 7 bases matching TRBD1. J was trimmed by 4 bases and V by 6 bases; bases with no gene match: 9. The germline V gene encodes CDR1 MNHEY and CDR2 SVGAGI. The CDR3 runs to 15 residues. This CDR3 reads CASSPSRDRYNEQFF. CDR3 DNA sequence: TGTGCCAGCAGCCCAAGCCGGGACAGATACAATGAGCAGTTCTTC.